The clone carrying this T cell receptor (beta chain) was observed at least ten times. This sample was included in a study of blood T cell repertoires in COVID-19. The CDR3 totals 15 residues. V shed 6 bases and J shed 1 base, with 16 bases lying between them. Per germline, CDR1 LNHDA and CDR2 SQIVND (reference sequence). Original processing methods: Reference gene primer amplification gave nucleated cell count estimates. The assay was immunoSEQ multiplex PCR, and TCRdb's table has in-frame clones only and misses some. Clonal size and the V and J genes are those of that table, whereas D and trimming came from the DNA. The data show around 200,000 clones, roughly 83% seen once.

The origin of this receptor is a woman aged 40 to 55 with COVID-19, enrolled during active disease. This chain uses TRBV19 with TRBJ2-7; D remains ambiguous. Sequenced input: peripheral blood. In DNA form, the CDR3 reads TGTGCCAGTAGCACAAATGGTGGCGGATCCTACGAGCAGTACTTC. Its translation: CASSTNGGGSYEQYF.